This is a list of T cell receptor beta chains from one sample in a study of blood T cell repertoires in COVID-19. TCRdb's table, derived via immunoSEQ multiplex PCR, lists solely in-frame clones and lacks some. Of about 220,000 clones listed, 82% are singletons. Sequenced material: PBMCs or T cells enriched from blood (not recorded which). The receptors shown here come from an older woman who had recovered from COVID-19. Both conserved end residues are part of each CDR3. The order of the fields is V gene, D gene, clone size, J gene, CDR3 protein, CDR3 DNA. The D gene is left open where the match is weak. Some rows mark clone size as missing; the rest say once, few, many or name a class of expanded clone.

v_gene: TRBV20-1; d_gene: .; abundance: .; j_gene: TRBJ2-1; CDR3aa: CSARVSGGQFF; CDR3nt: TGCAGTGCTAGAGTAAGCGGAGGGCAGTTCTTC
v_gene: TRBV27; d_gene: .; abundance: .; j_gene: TRBJ2-7; CDR3aa: CASSLIQGGEQYF; CDR3nt: TGTGCCAGCAGTTTAATCCAGGGGGGCGAGCAGTACTTC
v_gene: TRBV3-1/TRBV3-2; d_gene: TRBD2; abundance: .; j_gene: TRBJ2-3; CDR3aa: CASSDAPPGGGAGADTQYF; CDR3nt: TGTGCCAGCAGTGACGCCCCCCCCGGCGGGGGGGCAGGGGCAGATACGCAGTATTTT
v_gene: TRBV6-2/TRBV6-3; d_gene: TRBD2; abundance: .; j_gene: TRBJ2-1; CDR3aa: CASSSLAGRGYNEQFF; CDR3nt: TGTGCCAGCAGTTCCCTAGCGGGGAGGGGATACAATGAGCAGTTCTTC
v_gene: TRBV7-9; d_gene: .; abundance: .; j_gene: TRBJ1-6; CDR3aa: CASSARGGRVSPLHF; CDR3nt: TGTGCCAGCAGCGCCCGGGGAGGGAGAGTTTCACCCCTCCACTTT
v_gene: TRBV12-3/TRBV12-4; d_gene: TRBD1; abundance: many; j_gene: TRBJ1-5; CDR3aa: CASSFRGDQPQHF; CDR3nt: TGTGCCAGCAGTTTCAGGGGGGATCAGCCCCAGCATTTT
v_gene: TRBV3-1/TRBV3-2; d_gene: TRBD2; abundance: .; j_gene: TRBJ2-3; CDR3aa: CASSQHLTATSGTDTQYF; CDR3nt: TGTGCCAGCAGCCAACATCTTACTGCGACTAGCGGCACAGATACGCAGTATTTT
v_gene: TRBV6-5; d_gene: TRBD2; abundance: .; j_gene: TRBJ2-7; CDR3aa: CASSSPSGYSYEQYF; CDR3nt: TGTGCCAGCAGTTCTCCTAGCGGTTACTCCTACGAGCAGTACTTC
v_gene: TRBV5-5; d_gene: TRBD1; abundance: .; j_gene: TRBJ1-5; CDR3aa: CASSNRGRGNQPQHF; CDR3nt: TGTGCCAGCAGTAACAGGGGGCGCGGCAATCAGCCCCAGCATTTT
v_gene: TRBV30; d_gene: .; abundance: few; j_gene: TRBJ2-3; CDR3aa: CAWSFPGGGYTDTQYF; CDR3nt: TGTGCCTGGAGTTTCCCTGGGGGCGGATACACAGATACGCAGTATTTT
v_gene: TRBV11-3; d_gene: TRBD1; abundance: .; j_gene: TRBJ2-2; CDR3aa: CASSDRVNTGELFF; CDR3nt: TGTGCCAGCTCCGACAGGGTGAACACCGGGGAGCTGTTTTTT
v_gene: TRBV10-1; d_gene: .; abundance: .; j_gene: TRBJ1-1; CDR3aa: CASSDAGVNTEAFF; CDR3nt: TGCGCCAGCAGTGATGCAGGGGTGAACACTGAAGCTTTCTTT
v_gene: TRBV6-5; d_gene: TRBD1; abundance: .; j_gene: TRBJ1-2; CDR3aa: CASSYVRTGVYGYTF; CDR3nt: TGTGCCAGCAGTTACGTCCGGACAGGGGTCTATGGCTACACCTTC
v_gene: TRBV7-9; d_gene: .; abundance: few; j_gene: TRBJ2-2; CDR3aa: CASSLLRGQPYGELFF; CDR3nt: TGTGCCAGCAGCCTTTTAAGAGGACAGCCTTACGGGGAGCTGTTTTTT
v_gene: TRBV5-5; d_gene: .; abundance: .; j_gene: TRBJ1-1; CDR3aa: CASSQAGDTEAFF; CDR3nt: TGTGCCAGCAGCCAAGCAGGGGACACTGAAGCTTTCTTT
v_gene: TRBV5-1; d_gene: TRBD1; abundance: .; j_gene: TRBJ1-4; CDR3aa: CASSLAKGAGEKLFF; CDR3nt: TGCGCCAGCAGCTTGGCCAAGGGGGCCGGGGAAAAACTGTTTTTT
v_gene: TRBV5-1; d_gene: TRBD1; abundance: .; j_gene: TRBJ2-7; CDR3aa: CASSPRRQGQGSYEQYF; CDR3nt: TGCGCCAGCAGCCCCCGCCGACAAGGACAGGGCTCCTACGAGCAGTACTTC
v_gene: TRBV7-8; d_gene: TRBD1; abundance: .; j_gene: TRBJ1-1; CDR3aa: CASSSGTGQRNTEAFF; CDR3nt: TGTGCCAGCAGCTCTGGTACGGGACAGAGGAACACTGAAGCTTTCTTT
v_gene: TRBV6-5; d_gene: .; abundance: once; j_gene: TRBJ2-3; CDR3aa: CASSYRLSTDTQYF; CDR3nt: TGTGCCAGCAGTTACCGACTCAGCACAGATACGCAGTATTTT
v_gene: TRBV27; d_gene: .; abundance: few; j_gene: TRBJ2-5; CDR3aa: CASSPLPQGRGTQYF; CDR3nt: TGTGCCAGCAGTCCCCTCCCACAGGGCAGAGGGACCCAGTACTTC
v_gene: TRBV15; d_gene: .; abundance: .; j_gene: TRBJ1-5; CDR3aa: CATSMGQADQPQHF; CDR3nt: TGTGCCACCAGCATGGGGCAGGCAGATCAGCCCCAGCATTTT
v_gene: TRBV12-5; d_gene: .; abundance: .; j_gene: TRBJ1-3; CDR3aa: CASGLVLEGSAIYF; CDR3nt: TGTGCTAGTGGTTTGGTACTGGAGGGTAGCGCCATATATTTT
v_gene: TRBV5-1; d_gene: TRBD2; abundance: once; j_gene: TRBJ2-2; CDR3aa: CASGMAGGTNTGELFF; CDR3nt: TGCGCCAGCGGGATGGCGGGAGGCACGAACACCGGGGAGCTGTTTTTT
v_gene: TRBV5-6; d_gene: TRBD2; abundance: .; j_gene: TRBJ2-7; CDR3aa: CASSLPSGLDEQYF; CDR3nt: TGTGCCAGCAGCTTACCTAGCGGGCTGGACGAGCAGTACTTC
v_gene: TRBV10-3; d_gene: .; abundance: .; j_gene: TRBJ2-2; CDR3aa: CAIPRESNTGELFF; CDR3nt: TGTGCCATCCCTCGGGAGTCGAACACCGGGGAGCTGTTTTTT
v_gene: TRBV19; d_gene: .; abundance: few; j_gene: TRBJ2-2; CDR3aa: CASSINPGELFF; CDR3nt: TGTGCCAGTAGTATTAATCCCGGGGAGCTGTTTTTT
v_gene: TRBV12-3/TRBV12-4; d_gene: TRBD1; abundance: .; j_gene: TRBJ1-1; CDR3aa: CASMGTGPFLAFF; CDR3nt: TGTGCCAGCATGGGGACAGGCCCCTTTTTAGCTTTCTTT
v_gene: TRBV11-2; d_gene: .; abundance: .; j_gene: TRBJ1-3; CDR3aa: CASSSHRGGRGNTIYF; CDR3nt: TGTGCCAGCAGCTCACACCGGGGAGGGAGGGGAAACACCATATATTTT
v_gene: TRBV7-2; d_gene: .; abundance: .; j_gene: TRBJ2-7; CDR3aa: CASSSHYEQYF; CDR3nt: TGTGCCAGCAGCTCCCACTACGAGCAGTACTTC
v_gene: TRBV2; d_gene: TRBD1; abundance: .; j_gene: TRBJ1-6; CDR3aa: CASRVSTGGNSPLHF; CDR3nt: TGTGCCAGCAGGGTATCCACAGGGGGCAATTCACCCCTCCACTTT
v_gene: TRBV6-1; d_gene: TRBD2; abundance: .; j_gene: TRBJ2-3; CDR3aa: CASSDLGGGATDTQYF; CDR3nt: TGTGCCAGCAGTGACTTAGGCGGGGGGGCCACAGATACGCAGTATTTT
v_gene: TRBV7-9; d_gene: TRBD1; abundance: .; j_gene: TRBJ1-3; CDR3aa: CASSTGQGDARHTIYF; CDR3nt: TGTGCCAGCAGCACTGGACAGGGGGATGCAAGGCACACCATATATTTT
v_gene: TRBV11-3; d_gene: .; abundance: .; j_gene: TRBJ2-5; CDR3aa: CASSLVTGETQYF; CDR3nt: TGTGCCAGCAGCTTAGTGACGGGAGAGACCCAGTACTTC
v_gene: TRBV12-3/TRBV12-4; d_gene: .; abundance: few; j_gene: TRBJ2-5; CDR3aa: CATQTDFEETQYF; CDR3nt: TGTGCCACCCAAACAGATTTCGAAGAGACCCAGTACTTC
v_gene: TRBV7-6; d_gene: .; abundance: .; j_gene: TRBJ1-4; CDR3aa: CASSLNLGSNEKLFF; CDR3nt: TGTGCCAGCAGCTTGAACTTGGGCTCTAATGAAAAACTGTTTTTT
v_gene: TRBV19; d_gene: TRBD1; abundance: .; j_gene: TRBJ1-6; CDR3aa: CASKDRVDSPLHF; CDR3nt: TGTGCCAGTAAGGACAGGGTAGATTCACCCCTCCACTTT
v_gene: TRBV7-6; d_gene: .; abundance: .; j_gene: TRBJ2-7; CDR3aa: CASSLMRNSYEQYF; CDR3nt: TGTGCCAGCAGCTTAATGCGGAACTCCTACGAGCAGTACTTC
v_gene: TRBV7-2; d_gene: .; abundance: .; j_gene: TRBJ1-1; CDR3aa: CASSLGIANTEAFF; CDR3nt: TGTGCCAGCAGCTTAGGGATAGCGAACACTGAAGCTTTCTTT
v_gene: TRBV3-1/TRBV3-2; d_gene: TRBD2; abundance: .; j_gene: TRBJ2-5; CDR3aa: CASSQGASGTQETQYF; CDR3nt: TGTGCCAGCAGCCAAGGGGCTAGCGGGACCCAAGAGACCCAGTACTTC
v_gene: TRBV3-1/TRBV3-2; d_gene: .; abundance: .; j_gene: TRBJ1-1; CDR3aa: CASSPGLTNTEAFF; CDR3nt: TGTGCCAGCAGCCCGGGACTCACGAACACTGAAGCTTTCTTT
v_gene: TRBV24-1; d_gene: TRBD1; abundance: .; j_gene: TRBJ1-1; CDR3aa: CATSDPLFPGQGLNTEAFF; CDR3nt: TGTGCCACCAGTGATCCCTTATTTCCGGGACAGGGGTTGAACACTGAAGCTTTCTTT
v_gene: TRBV6-5; d_gene: TRBD1; abundance: .; j_gene: TRBJ1-1; CDR3aa: CASSSDRENTEAFF; CDR3nt: TGTGCCAGCAGTTCGGACAGGGAGAACACTGAAGCTTTCTTT
v_gene: TRBV19; d_gene: .; abundance: .; j_gene: TRBJ2-2; CDR3aa: CASSMARDTGELFF; CDR3nt: TGTGCCAGTAGTATGGCCAGGGACACCGGGGAGCTGTTTTTT
v_gene: TRBV29-1; d_gene: .; abundance: .; j_gene: TRBJ1-3; CDR3aa: CSVETGLSGNTIYF; CDR3nt: TGCAGCGTTGAAACAGGTCTCTCTGGAAACACCATATATTTT
v_gene: TRBV11-2; d_gene: .; abundance: .; j_gene: TRBJ1-2; CDR3aa: CASSPDTNYGYTF; CDR3nt: TGTGCCAGCAGCCCGGACACAAACTATGGCTACACCTTC
v_gene: TRBV19; d_gene: .; abundance: .; j_gene: TRBJ2-5; CDR3aa: CASSIDLGGETQYF; CDR3nt: TGTGCCAGTAGTATTGATCTGGGCGGGGAGACCCAGTACTTC
v_gene: TRBV12-5; d_gene: TRBD1; abundance: few; j_gene: TRBJ1-2; CDR3aa: CASGLGTGRNYGYTF; CDR3nt: TGTGCTAGTGGTTTGGGGACAGGGAGGAACTATGGCTACACCTTC
v_gene: TRBV7-2; d_gene: TRBD1; abundance: .; j_gene: TRBJ2-2; CDR3aa: CASSSNPQGAGELFF; CDR3nt: TGTGCCAGCAGCTCGAACCCACAGGGGGCCGGGGAGCTGTTTTTT